This T cell receptor beta chain appears in the sequencing data of a study of blood T cell repertoires in COVID-19. The CDR3 covers 15 residues. The ends lost 8 bases at V and 2 bases at J; junction bases unmatched: 11. Germline loops: CDR1 MDHEN, CDR2 SYDVKM. Original methodology: The authors estimated nucleated cell counts from reference gene primer amplification. The repertoire was sequenced with immunoSEQ multiplex PCR; TCRdb's copy has only in-frame clones and lacks some. D and trimming were read from the DNA, whereas the V and J calls and clone size are those reported in that table. Of approximately 290,000 clones listed, roughly 88% are singletons. Recruited during active infection, patients (from Seattle) were subsequently followed longitudinally.

The sequenced sample was peripheral blood. This TCR was recovered from a human donor with COVID-19, enrolled during active disease. The donor label of this sample is uncertain. The chain combines TRBV28 with TRBJ2-5, with 7 bases matching TRBD2. Here the CDR3 reads CASQPSGEGQETQYF. As DNA, the CDR3 is TGTGCCAGCCAACCTAGCGGAGAGGGACAAGAGACCCAGTACTTC.